These 13 T cell receptor beta chains originate from one sample sequenced in a study of T-cell memory formation after mild COVID-19. TCRdb used MiXCR to reprocess the 5' RACE reads, holding one entry per CDR3 protein. The data show approximately 490,000 distinct CDR3 sequences, roughly 22% seen once. The sample consisted of PBMCs or a T cell subset sorted from them (not recorded which). These receptor sequences come from an adult woman who had mild COVID-19 (a few samples of this study predate the infection). Cell type and time point are not known.

The sample holds many counts of this clonotype. Here the CDR3 reads CASSLRLPDNEQFF. CDR3 sequence (DNA): TGTGCCAGCAGTTTACGGCTACCTGACAATGAGCAGTTCTTC. The V call is TRBV27, the J call TRBJ2-1; D is unclear. Per the germline V gene, CDR1 is MNHEY and CDR2 is SMNVEV (reference sequence). This CDR3 comprises 14 residues. The germline V and J ends were trimmed by 2 bases and 5 bases, with 10 bases remaining between them.

The V call is TRBV6-5, the J call TRBJ2-2; 7 nucleotides align to TRBD1. Trimming removed 7 bases from V and 5 bases from J; junction bases left unmatched: 7. The CDR3 consists of 14 residues. Germline V CDR1 and CDR2: MNHEY, SVGAGI. The DNA of the CDR3 is TGTGCCAGCACCCTGACAGGGCGGACCGGGGAGCTGTTTTTT. Translating it yields CASTLTGRTGELFF.

The chain has TRBV19 and TRBJ2-1; TRBD2 agrees at 13 bases. The CDR3 covers 16 residues. Germline-derived CDR1 and CDR2 are LNHDA and SQIVND (reference sequence). V lost 6 bases and J lost 3; bases outside the gene matches: 5. Here the CDR3 reads CASRTSGRAFYNEQFF. The CDR3 DNA reads TGTGCCAGTAGAACTAGCGGGAGGGCGTTCTACAATGAGCAGTTCTTC.

This clonotype showed up just a few times. The rearrangement joins TRBV29-1 to TRBJ1-5; no reliable D call. CDR1 and CDR2 (germline): SQVTM, ANQGSEA. There are 15 residues in the CDR3. Trimming took 3 bases from V and 6 from J, leaving 18 bases between them. This chain's CDR3 is CSVDTGIGPGQPQHF. CDR3 DNA sequence: TGCAGCGTTGATACCGGGATTGGGCCTGGTCAGCCCCAGCATTTT.

The gene calls are TRBV10-3 and TRBJ1-2; perhaps TRBD1 as D (5 bases). CDR1 is ENHRY and CDR2 is SYGVKD in the germline V gene. V was shortened by 3 bases and J by 4 bases, with 9 bases between the two germline ends. The CDR3 runs 13 residues. CDR3 nucleotide sequence: TGTGCCATCAGTGACAGGGCCGTCTATGGCTACACCTTC. This gives the protein CAISDRAVYGYTF.

This clonotype appeared a few times. CDR3 in amino acids: CSARRLARSYNEQFF. Here the CDR3 DNA reads TGCAGTGCTAGAAGGCTAGCGCGCTCCTACAATGAGCAGTTCTTC. The chain recombines TRBV20-1 with TRBJ2-1, with TRBD2 as a possible D gene (6 bases). This CDR3 is 15 amino acids long. Deletions cut 2 bases from V and 0 bases from J, with 11 bases between. Looked up from germline, CDR1 is DFQATT and CDR2 is SNEGSKA (reference sequence).

The rearrangement joins TRBV12-3 or TRBV12-4 to TRBJ1-1, with D possibly TRBD1 on 5 matching bases. The CDR3 runs to 16 residues. Trimming removed 6 bases at V and 2 bases at J, with 19 bases between. CDR3 nucleotide sequence: TGTGCCAGCAGGTCGCAGGGTCCCCTACCTAACACTGAAGCTTTCTTT. This sequence encodes CASRSQGPLPNTEAFF.

The chain uses TRBV5-1 and TRBJ2-1, with 12 bases lining up with TRBD2. The germline gives CDR1 SGHRS, CDR2 YFSETQ. Unmatched junction bases numbered 12, after V lost 1 base and J lost 7 bases. This CDR3 spans 18 amino acids. The chain's CDR3 is CASSLYSASGRASNEQFF. The CDR3 DNA follows: TGCGCCAGCAGCTTGTATTCGGCTAGCGGGAGGGCCTCAAATGAGCAGTTCTTC.

This clonotype was observed a few times. The chain employs TRBV4-1 and TRBJ2-2; TRBD2 agrees at 13 bases. Trimming removed 0 bases from V and 5 bases from J; junction bases left unmatched: 12. CDR3 size: 20 residues. Germline CDR1 and CDR2: MGHRA and YSYEKL. This CDR3 reads CASSQDWTSGGAARTGELFF. The CDR3 DNA is TGCGCCAGCAGCCAAGATTGGACTAGCGGGGGAGCCGCGAGGACCGGGGAGCTGTTTTTT.

The chain employs TRBV25-1 and TRBJ1-6, with D possibly matching TRBD1 (5 bases). This CDR3 contains 16 residues. Germline V gene data show CDR1 as MGHDK and CDR2 as SYGVNS. V was cut by 6 bases and J by 7 bases, with 19 bases left in between. CDR3 sequence: CASRSVPGLTNSPLHF. CDR3 DNA: TGTGCCAGCAGATCGGTTCCAGGGCTGACGAATTCACCCCTCCACTTT.

The chain uses TRBV27 and TRBJ2-1; weak D call: TRBD2 (5 bases). The length of the CDR3 is 14 residues. V was shortened by 9 bases and J by 8 bases, with 20 bases between the two germline ends. Germline CDR1 is MNHEY and CDR2 is SMNVEV (reference sequence). The CDR3 spells CARGWPGSVDEQFF. The CDR3, as DNA: TGTGCCAGGGGTTGGCCGGGTAGCGTGGATGAGCAGTTCTTC.

The chain recombines TRBV7-9 with TRBJ2-3, with D maybe TRBD2 (6 bases). This CDR3 is built from 12 residues. V was trimmed by 10 bases and J by 6 bases, leaving 14 bases between them. Germline V lookup: CDR1 SEHNR, CDR2 FQNEAQ (reference sequence). The CDR3 DNA reads as TGTGCCATGCAACCTCGGGGGGATACGCAGTATTTT. It is translated as CAMQPRGDTQYF.

This clonotype was counted only a few times. The gene calls are TRBV20-1 and TRBJ2-2; D remains ambiguous. The length of the CDR3 is 14 residues. Germline loops: CDR1 DFQATT, CDR2 SNEGSKA (reference sequence). V was trimmed by 3 bases and J by 0 bases, leaving 8 bases between them. CDR3 bases: TGCAGTGCTAGGGGCGCATCGAACACCGGGGAGCTGTTTTTT. The encoded protein is CSARGASNTGELFF.